These 19 T cell receptor beta chains originate from one sample sequenced in a study of blood T cell repertoires in COVID-19. Profiled with immunoSEQ multiplex PCR; TCRdb holds only in-frame clones, not every one. Of approximately 440,000 clones detected, about 90% appear once; the ten largest clones hold 0.6% to 0.7%. Sequencing was performed on PBMCs or T cells enriched from blood (not recorded which). Receptor source: a man between 18 and 29 years old who had recovered from COVID-19.

This clone has more than one count but fewer than ten. The CDR3 bases are TGTGCCAGCATAGCCCAACGCATGGGCACTGAAGCTTTCTTT. It translates to CASIAQRMGTEAFF. The chain uses TRBV27 and TRBJ1-1; D is uncertain. Germline CDR1 and CDR2: MNHEY and SMNVEV (reference sequence). The CDR3 loop spans 14 amino acids. V was pared by 7 bases and J by 4 bases, with 16 bases between.

The chain couples TRBV3-1 (or the pseudogene TRBV3-2) to TRBJ1-2; the D is unclear. V shed 1 base and J shed 1 base, with 7 bases lying between them. CDR3 size: 14 residues. CDR1 and CDR2 from the germline V gene are LGHDT and YNNKEL (reference sequence). The CDR3 sequence: CASSQGADNYGYTF. The CDR3 DNA follows: TGTGCCAGCAGCCAAGGTGCAGATAACTATGGCTACACCTTC.

The chain links TRBV27 to TRBJ2-3; possible D gene TRBD2, 6 bases. Germline CDR1 and CDR2: MNHEY and SMNVEV (reference sequence). Trimming took 0 bases from V and 3 from J, leaving 10 bases between them. CDR3 length: 15 residues. The CDR3, as DNA: TGTGCCAGCAGTTTATCGTGGAGGGGAACAGATACGCAGTATTTT. This codes for CASSLSWRGTDTQYF.

The rearrangement joins TRBV5-1 to TRBJ1-2; unclear D gene. The CDR3 has 14 residues. The V and J ends lost 4 bases and 0 bases respectively, with 10 bases between them. Germline assignment: CDR1 SGHRS and CDR2 YFSETQ. The CDR3 DNA is TGCGCCAGCAGCCTACCGAATACTAACTATGGCTACACCTTC. This gives the protein CASSLPNTNYGYTF. The whole variable domain, filled in from reference TRBV5-1 and TRBJ1-2, reads KAGVTQTPRYLIKTRGQQVTLSCSPISGHRSVSWYQQTPGQGLQFLFEYFSETQRNKGNFPGRFSGRQFSNSRSEMNVSTLELGDSALYLCASSLPNTNYGYTFGSGTRLTVV.

The chain carries TRBV29-1 and TRBJ1-2; D is ambiguous. In germline, CDR1 is SQVTM, CDR2 ANQGSEA. V lost 4 bases and J 6 bases, leaving 12 bases between the germline ends. This CDR3 spans 12 amino acids. Here the CDR3 reads CSVGSPQDGYTF. DNA of the CDR3: TGCAGCGTTGGCAGTCCCCAAGATGGCTACACCTTC.

This clone came up once. The genes are TRBV2 and TRBJ1-5; perhaps TRBD1 as D (6 bases). Trimming stripped 10 bases from V and 1 base from J, with 14 bases between. CDR1 is SNHLY and CDR2 is FYNNEI in the germline V gene. The CDR3 sequence is 14 residues long. Here the CDR3 reads CATATGGSNQPQHF. The CDR3 DNA follows: TGTGCCACTGCGACAGGCGGGAGCAATCAGCCCCAGCATTTT. The whole variable domain, filled in from reference TRBV2 and TRBJ1-5, reads EPEVTQTPSHQVTQMGQEVILRCVPISNHLYFYWYRQILGQKVEFLVSFYNNEISEKSEIFDDQFSVERPDGSNFTLKIRSTKLEDSAMYFCATATGGSNQPQHFGDGTRLSIL.

This chain uses TRBV10-3 with TRBJ1-1, with TRBD1 matching 10 bases. Germline V gives CDR1 ENHRY, CDR2 SYGVKD. V shed 7 bases and J 7 bases; nucleotides not matched to a gene: 12. This CDR3 spans 15 amino acids. CDR3 sequence reads: CAITHQDRGGFEAFF. In DNA form, the CDR3 reads TGTGCCATCACCCACCAGGACAGGGGGGGATTTGAAGCTTTCTTT.

The genes are TRBV7-9 and TRBJ1-2, with 9 bases matching TRBD1. Trimming removed 5 bases from V and 4 bases from J; junction bases left unmatched: 11. The CDR3 extends over 16 amino acids. CDR1 and CDR2 from the germline V gene are SEHNR and FQNEAQ (reference sequence). The CDR3 spells CASSDRDRDRVYGYTF. The CDR3 DNA sequence: TGTGCCAGCAGCGACCGGGACAGGGATCGCGTCTATGGCTACACCTTC.

V gene TRBV19 combines with J gene TRBJ2-2; TRBD1 matches 12 bases. In germline, CDR1 is LNHDA, CDR2 SQIVND (reference sequence). CDR3 length: 17 residues. V gave up 6 bases and J gave up 4 bases; unmatched junction bases: 9. The CDR3 nucleotides are TGTGCCAGTAGCCCCCGGGGACAGGGGGCTGTCACCGGGGAGCTGTTTTTT. It is translated as CASSPRGQGAVTGELFF.

The chain recombines TRBV7-3 with TRBJ1-3; 8 bases align to TRBD1. CDR1 is SGHTA, CDR2 FQGTGA, per germline. The CDR3 is 14 residues long. The ends lost 4 bases at V and 2 bases at J; junction bases unmatched: 1. CDR3 bases: TGTGCCAGCAGCTCAGGGGGCCCTGGAAACACCATATATTTT. It codes for CASSSGGPGNTIYF.

The genes are TRBV5-4 and TRBJ2-7; maybe TRBD1 (6 bases). This CDR3 has 15 amino acids. Germline V gives CDR1 SGHNT, CDR2 YYREEE (reference sequence). V was trimmed by 1 base and J by 0 bases, leaving 11 bases between them. CDR3 sequence: CASSLFRGFSYEQYF. As DNA, the CDR3 is TGTGCCAGCAGCTTGTTCAGGGGCTTCTCCTACGAGCAGTACTTC. Full variable domain (rest looked up from reference TRBV5-4 and TRBJ2-7): ETGVTQSPTHLIKTRGQQVTLRCSSQSGHNTVSWYQQALGQGPQFIFQYYREEENGRGNFPPRFSGLQFPNYSSELNVNALELDDSALYLCASSLFRGFSYEQYFGPGTRLTVT.

V usage is TRBV25-1 and J usage is TRBJ1-1; 10 positions match TRBD1. The CDR3 contains 14 residues. The V gene's germline CDR1 is MGHDK and CDR2 SYGVNS. V lost 7 bases, J lost 4 bases, and 6 bases stayed unmatched. CDR3 nucleotide sequence: TGTGCCAGCACCGACAGGGGGCGAGGCACTGAAGCTTTCTTT. Protein sequence: CASTDRGRGTEAFF.

This chain joins TRBV30 and TRBJ1-2; possibly TRBD1 for D (6 bases). Trimming removed 1 base from V and 4 bases from J, with 10 bases in between. The CDR3 totals 13 residues. Germline V lookup: CDR1 GTSNPN, CDR2 SVGIG (reference sequence). The chain's CDR3 is CAWSARTVYGYTF. As DNA, the CDR3 is TGTGCCTGGAGTGCCCGGACAGTCTATGGCTACACCTTC. The variable domain in full, completed from reference TRBV30 and TRBJ1-2, reads SQTIHQWPATLVQPVGSPLSLECTVEGTSNPNLYWYRQAAGRGLQLLFYSVGIGQISSEVPQNLSASRPQDRQFILSSKKLLLSDSGFYLCAWSARTVYGYTFGSGTRLTVV.

V usage is TRBV19 and J usage is TRBJ2-7; 7 bases fit TRBD1. Germline CDR1 LNHDA, CDR2 SQIVND (reference sequence). This CDR3 spans 14 amino acids. J was trimmed by 2 bases and V by 4 bases; bases with no gene match: 5. CDR3 in DNA: TGTGCCAGTAGTACTTCAACAGGGGCCTACGAGCAGTACTTC. Its protein is CASSTSTGAYEQYF.

The chain combines TRBV7-2 with TRBJ1-2; D uncertain. CDR3 size: 16 residues. Trimming left V 4 bases short and J 4 bases short, with 19 bases between. Germline loops: CDR1 SGHTA, CDR2 FQGNSA. In nucleotides, the CDR3 is TGTGCCAGCAGCTATGAATCCGGGGTAGTTCCCTATGGCTACACCTTC. Encoded protein: CASSYESGVVPYGYTF.

The chain recombines TRBV6-5 with TRBJ1-1; perhaps TRBD1 as D (6 bases). The germline V and J ends were trimmed by 8 bases and 7 bases, with 14 bases remaining between them. Germline V CDR1 and CDR2: MNHEY, SVGAGI. The CDR3 length is 12 residues. The CDR3 region is CASSRGSNEAFF. The CDR3 coding sequence is TGTGCCAGCTCAAGGGGGTCAAATGAAGCTTTCTTT.

This chain uses TRBV11-3 with TRBJ2-2; 8 nucleotides line up with TRBD2. The length of the CDR3 is 19 residues. Looked up from germline, CDR1 is SGHNT and CDR2 is YENEEA. V shed 5 bases, J shed 3 bases, and the junction held 17 bases outside the gene matches. CDR3 region: CASSLPGYQAGGHTGELFF. In DNA form, the CDR3 reads TGTGCCAGCAGCCTACCAGGATATCAGGCGGGAGGCCACACCGGGGAGCTGTTTTTT.

This sequence joins TRBV6-2 or TRBV6-3 and TRBJ1-5, with D possibly TRBD1 on 6 matching bases. This CDR3 comprises 14 residues. CDR1 and CDR2 (germline): MNHEY, SVGEGT. Trimming pared 6 bases from V and 2 bases from J, leaving 11 bases between. The CDR3 region has the DNA TGTGCCAGCAGCCGGGACACCCGCAATCAGCCCCAGCATTTT. Its translation: CASSRDTRNQPQHF.

This rearrangement joins TRBV9 to TRBJ1-1; tentative D call: TRBD1 (5 bases). CDR3 length: 14 residues. V lost 3 bases and J lost 3, with 12 bases in between. Per the germline V gene, CDR1 is SGDLS and CDR2 is YYNGEE. The CDR3 DNA sequence: TGTGCCAGCAGCGGCAGGGTCAGTCACACTGAAGCTTTCTTT. Its protein is CASSGRVSHTEAFF.